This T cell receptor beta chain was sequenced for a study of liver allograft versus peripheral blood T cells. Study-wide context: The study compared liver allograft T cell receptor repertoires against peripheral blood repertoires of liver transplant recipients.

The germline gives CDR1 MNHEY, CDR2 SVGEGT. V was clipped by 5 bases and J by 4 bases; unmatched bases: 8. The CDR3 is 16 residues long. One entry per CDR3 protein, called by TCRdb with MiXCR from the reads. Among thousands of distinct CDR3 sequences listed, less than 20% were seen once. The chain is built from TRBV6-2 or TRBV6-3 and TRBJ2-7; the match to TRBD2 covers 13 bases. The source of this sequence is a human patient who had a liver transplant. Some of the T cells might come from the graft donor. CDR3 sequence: CASSDPRTSGSYEQYF. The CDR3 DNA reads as TGTGCCAGCAGTGACCCGAGGACTAGCGGGAGTTACGAGCAGTACTTC.